This T cell receptor (beta chain) emerged from a study of T cells in Graves' hyperthyroidism and ophthalmopathy. General observations from the study: Blood also showed most of the thyroid clonotypes that were expanded above 0.001.

Notes on this clonotype: Its antigen is as yet unknown.

Orbital computed tomography, thyroid ultrasound, serum thyroxine and TRAb, and clinical symptoms together informed the diagnoses. PBMCs were collected from a roughly 10 ml volume of fresh peripheral blood. CDR3 length: 13 residues. V lost 3 bases to trimming and J lost 3 bases, with 9 bases between them. CDR1 is MDHEN and CDR2 is SYDVKM in the germline V gene. Using RNA transcripts as the source, TCR beta CDR3 regions were amplified. First-round RT-PCR of the TCR CDR3 relied on the HTBI primer set. TCRdb used MiXCR to reprocess the multiplex PCR reads, holding one entry per CDR3 protein. This table has about 250,000 distinct CDR3 sequences, approximately 25% appearing once.

The specimen sequenced was blood. The TCR comes from a woman aged 35 to 49 with Graves' ophthalmopathy. V usage is TRBV28 and J usage is TRBJ2-7; no reliable D call. The CDR3 DNA reads TGTGCCAGCAGTTTCATCTCTCGCTACGAGCAGTACTTC. This gives the protein CASSFISRYEQYF.